These 8 T cell receptor beta chains were sequenced from one sample in a study of T cells after yellow fever vaccination. Each CDR3 protein is one row after TCRdb ran MiXCR on the 5' RACE reads. This table holds 200,000 to 300,000 distinct CDR3 sequences, roughly 13% found once. This specimen consisted of CD4+ T cells sorted from PBMCs, obtained 45 days after the yellow fever booster vaccination. The source of these receptors is a young man who received the YFV17D yellow fever vaccine.

The V and J genes are TRBV5-4 and TRBJ2-3; a possible D gene is TRBD2 (6 bases). The length of the CDR3 is 16 residues. Trimming took off 0 bases at V and 2 bases at J, with 13 bases between the two ends. The germline V gene has CDR1 SGHNT and CDR2 YYREEE (reference sequence). The CDR3 spells CASSLGLGGVTDTQYF. CDR3 DNA sequence: TGTGCCAGCAGCTTGGGGCTAGGAGGGGTCACAGATACGCAGTATTTT.

This clonotype was seen a handful of times. The genes are TRBV27 and TRBJ2-2, with 15 bases lining up with TRBD2. The CDR3 loop spans 20 amino acids. CDR1 is MNHEY, CDR2 SMNVEV, per germline (reference sequence). V was pared by 3 bases and J by 8 bases, with 16 bases of the junction left unmatched. Here the CDR3 reads CASSFRTSGRAVGEKGELFF. The CDR3 nucleotides read TGTGCCAGCAGTTTTCGGACTAGCGGGAGGGCCGTGGGGGAGAAAGGGGAGCTGTTTTTT.

The chain couples TRBV20-1 to TRBJ2-5; D is undetermined. V gave up 5 bases and J gave up 1 base, with 8 bases separating them. The CDR3 covers 12 residues. Germline CDR1 DFQATT, CDR2 SNEGSKA (reference sequence). The CDR3 here is CSAGGAQETQYF. The CDR3 region has the DNA TGCAGTGCTGGTGGAGCCCAAGAGACCCAGTACTTC.

The table lists this clonotype with a few counts. The chain joins TRBV20-1 to TRBJ2-2, with D possibly being TRBD2 (6 bases). Germline V lookup: CDR1 DFQATT, CDR2 SNEGSKA (reference sequence). There are 15 residues in the CDR3. Trimming stripped 6 bases from V and 1 base from J, with 15 bases between. CDR3 loop: CSAGRGGMNTGELFF. CDR3 in DNA: TGCAGTGCCGGAAGGGGCGGGATGAACACCGGGGAGCTGTTTTTT.

The V call is TRBV5-5, the J call TRBJ2-3, with 8 bases that match TRBD2. The V gene's germline CDR1 is SGHKS and CDR2 YYEKEE (reference sequence). This CDR3 region has 14 residues. V dropped 4 bases and J dropped 5; count of bases not matched to a gene: 6. In DNA form, the CDR3 reads TGTGCCAGCAGCCGAGGACTAGCAAAAGATACGCAGTATTTT. This sequence encodes CASSRGLAKDTQYF.

The chain employs TRBV20-1 and TRBJ2-7; no reliable D call. The CDR3 loop spans 10 amino acids. Deletions cut 0 bases from V and 7 bases from J, with 4 bases between. CDR1 is DFQATT, CDR2 SNEGSKA, per germline (reference sequence). The DNA of the CDR3 is TGCAGTGCTAGAGATTTTGAGCAGTACTTC. Translation: CSARDFEQYF.

In its sample, this clonotype was seen a few times. The rearrangement joins TRBV5-6 to TRBJ2-7, with D perhaps TRBD1 (6 bases). This CDR3 has 13 amino acids. Germline CDR1 and CDR2: SGHDT and YYEEEE. Trimming stripped 7 bases from V and 4 bases from J, with 15 bases between. CDR3 residues: CASSRQVGYEQYF. The CDR3 DNA reads as TGTGCCAGCTCCAGACAGGTTGGTTACGAGCAGTACTTC.

In this sample, this clonotype turned up a few times. The chain links TRBV7-2 to TRBJ2-7; D assignment may be TRBD1 or TRBD2 (5 bases each). V was shortened by 5 bases and J by 7 bases, with 15 bases between the two germline ends. Germline V CDR1 and CDR2: SGHTA, FQGNSA. This CDR3 is 13 amino acids long. CDR3 sequence reads: CASSRPGADEQYF. The CDR3 DNA reads as TGTGCCAGCAGCCGTCCCGGGGCGGATGAGCAGTACTTC.